This T cell receptor beta chain was sequenced in a study of Graves' ophthalmopathy and Graves' hyperthyroidism listed by TCRdb under 2018. Notes on the research overall: Peripheral blood was collected at initial diagnosis, prior to any treatment. The study used TCR beta repertoire signatures to distinguish Graves' ophthalmopathy from Graves' hyperthyroidism and to predict progression to ophthalmopathy. In total, under 150 blood samples were TCR-sequenced: under 45 ophthalmopathy, approximately 80 hyperthyroidism and some 17 hyperthyroidism-to-ophthalmopathy patients. To explore V-J signatures that separate ophthalmopathy from hyperthyroidism, a discovery set of 95 to 100 patients was enrolled, consisting of about 45 with ophthalmopathy and about 60 with stable hyperthyroidism. An independent validation cohort was composed of approximately 18 hyperthyroidism patients and 17 patients who later progressed from hyperthyroidism to ophthalmopathy. In about 6 hyperthyroidism patients, T-cell repertoires of thyroid tissue and blood were compared. Following sampling, methimazole starting at 30 mg daily was administered to hyperthyroidism patients, and high-dose intravenous methylprednisolone was administered to ophthalmopathy patients. The 75 to 100 discovery patients were randomly split 7:3 into training and test sets. Overall results and qualifications from the work: No statistical method was used to predetermine the sample size, and group allocation was not hidden from the investigators. Ophthalmopathy was separated from stable hyperthyroidism by the 13-signature model with around 88% sensitivity and less than 82% specificity in cross-validation and with 80%/75% in the test set. Most expanded thyroid clonotypes with frequency above 0.001 were also detected in blood, suggesting blood repertoires may reflect the thyroid immune response. In validation, the model predicted ophthalmopathy progression with 55% to 71% sensitivity and about 77% specificity; roughly 12 predicted patients were CT-confirmed with GO in a median of around 6 months.

This clonotype was counted many times. Its antigen has not been determined. Base-call qualities are not available, and no considerably larger clone is one nucleotide away. TCR beta CDR3 regions were amplified from RNA transcripts for repertoire sequencing. HTBI primers and the Qiagen OneStep RT-PCR kit were used in a first-round RT-PCR, which was followed by a second-round multiplex PCR, size selection and purification. Sequencing of the libraries was carried out on an Illumina HiSeq2000 in paired-end mode with 100 bp reads. Turning to the authors' computational methods: SOAPnuke was used for read processing, and reads with adapters, uncalled bases, a mean Phred below 15, or no exact constant-primer or identifier match were discarded. COPE v1.2.5 was used to merge high-quality paired reads. Each unique nucleotide sequence was defined as a clonotype, and clonotypes were aligned to IMGT TRB V, D and J references with MiTCR v1.1. The analysis was limited to V-J combinations with a frequency above 0.0001, which together covered over 98% of repertoires. A TCR clonal expansion and chaos score per V-J combination was defined as the ratio of F50 clonal expansion to chaos observed in the TCRdist matrix. Welch's t-statistics and random forest were used to narrow the features down to 10 to 15 V-J combinations, which were then fed into a naive Bayes classifier. The Morisita-Horn index was used to measure how similar the thyroid and blood repertoires were. TCRdb's own reprocessing of the public reads used fastp at Q25 and MiXCR and kept productive beta chains. For every CDR3 protein sequence, its rows merge into one entry that carries the most common genes and DNA. These V and J calls rely on TCRdb rather than the paper's analysis. This sample lists 620,000 or so distinct CDR3 sequences; approximately 21% were detected once. The ten largest clonotypes hold approximately 7% of the sample.

Cut back by 2 bases and 0 bases, the V and J ends lie 10 bases apart. The CDR3 goes from the cysteine to the phenylalanine over 15 residues. The sequence is cut down to CDR3 DNA, 45 bases in frame from base 1. CDR1 and CDR2 were assigned from the germline V gene as SGHTA and FQGTGA. Stable hyperthyroidism was defined as no progression to ophthalmopathy within 18 months of follow-up. Hyperthyroidism patients were newly diagnosed, with disease duration under 2 months, and aged 18 to 65 years. Anyone with other autoimmune diseases, uncontrolled infections, pregnancy or lactation was excluded from the study. Diagnosis was based on clinical symptoms, serum thyroxine, TRAb, thyroid ultrasound and orbital computed tomography. PBMCs were isolated from approximately 10 ml of fresh peripheral blood by Ficoll-Paque density gradient centrifugation. Trizol reagent was used to extract the total RNA, and its quality was then checked on an Agilent 2100 Bioanalyzer.

The origin of this receptor is a woman aged 18-29 years with stable Graves' hyperthyroidism. Some clones in this sample may be carry-over from other donors' samples. Donor details come from another sample of the same person, matched by shared clones. Sequenced sample: peripheral blood. The sequence joins TRBV7-3 to TRBJ1-2, with the D gene call left open. CDR3 loop: CASSLRAESNYGYTF. Read as DNA, the sequence is TGTGCCAGCAGCTTACGGGCGGAATCTAACTATGGCTACACCTTC. With the rest looked up from the reference TRBV7-3 and TRBJ1-2 genes rather than sequenced, the full variable domain is GAGVSQTPSNKVTEKGKYVELRCDPISGHTALYWYRQSLGQGPEFLIYFQGTGAADDSGLPNDRFFAVRPEGSVSTLKIQRTERGDSAVYLCASSLRAESNYGYTFGSGTRLTVV.